This T cell receptor beta chain was retrieved from a study of early T cells in non-severe SARS-CoV-2 infection. About the study: Alpha and beta chains were unpaired, from unsorted whole-blood bulk RNA.

V gave up 5 bases and J gave up 5 bases, with 9 bases separating them. Germline V gene lookup returns CDR1 SEHNR and CDR2 FQNEAQ (reference sequence). This CDR3 region has 13 residues. Individual cDNA molecules received unique molecular identifiers. MiXCR was run by TCRdb on the 5' RACE reads, yielding one entry per CDR3 protein. Here the sample spans tens of thousands of distinct CDR3 sequences, about 11% being singletons. Sample: whole blood. J is TRBJ1-4 and V is TRBV7-9; D is perhaps TRBD1 (6 bases). This clonotype was sampled from an adult who was a healthcare worker with PCR-confirmed SARS-CoV-2 infection or an uninfected control (not recorded which). The chain's CDR3 is CASSRTDNEKLFF. In nucleotides, the CDR3 is TGTGCCAGCAGCCGGACAGACAATGAAAAACTGTTTTTT.